These 18 T cell receptor beta chains came from one sample sequenced in a study of cytomegalovirus exposure and HLA in healthy donors. Primers: 60 Vbeta forward and 13 Jbeta reverse. TCRdb's copy holds only in-frame clones and misses some; the assay was immunoSEQ multiplex PCR. The sample shows 120,000 or so clones, roughly 70% of them seen only once. Sequencing used PBMCs. Receptors originate from a woman aged 40 to 50 in good health and CMV-seropositive.

The chain combines TRBV6-6 with TRBJ1-5, with a tentative D call TRBD1 (5 bases). The CDR3 runs to 12 residues. Germline V gene data show CDR1 as MNHNY and CDR2 as SVGAGI (reference sequence). Trimming stripped 5 bases from V and 5 bases from J, with 7 bases between. CDR3 sequence: CASSDSDQPQHF. CDR3 nucleotides: TGTGCCAGCAGTGACAGCGATCAGCCCCAGCATTTT.

The chain recombines TRBV6-5 with TRBJ2-7; 9 bases align to TRBD1. Germline V gene sequence: CDR1 MNHEY, CDR2 SVGAGI. The CDR3 contains 15 residues. J lost 7 bases, V lost 6 bases, and 13 bases had no gene match. The chain's CDR3 is CASRTTGGPSGEQYF. CDR3 nucleotides: TGTGCCAGCAGAACAACAGGGGGCCCCTCGGGGGAGCAGTACTTC.

The rearrangement links TRBV4-3 to TRBJ1-1; TRBD1 agrees at 7 bases. V trimming: 0 bases; J trimming: 1 base; junction bases outside the gene matches: 5. The CDR3 spans 16 residues. Germline values: CDR1 LGHNA, CDR2 YSLEER. The CDR3 DNA is TGCGCCAGCAGCCAAGATAGTTGGACAGGGAACACTGAAGCTTTCTTT. Its protein product is CASSQDSWTGNTEAFF.

The J gene is TRBJ1-2, the V gene TRBV29-1; D is uncertain. The V gene lost 0 bases and the J gene lost 5 bases, with 4 bases spanning the gap. CDR1 is SQVTM and CDR2 is ANQGSEA in the germline V gene. This CDR3 is built from 11 residues. CDR3 residues: CSVEDRYGYTF. The DNA of the CDR3 is TGCAGCGTTGAAGATCGGTATGGCTACACCTTC.

This clone was counted a few times. The gene calls are TRBV7-2 and TRBJ1-1, with 9 bases matching TRBD1. CDR1 is SGHTA and CDR2 is FQGNSA in the germline V gene. This CDR3 region has 14 residues. V shed 3 bases, J shed 6 bases, and the junction held 5 bases outside the gene matches. In DNA form, the CDR3 reads TGTGCCAGCAGCTTGGGGGGACAGGGCCCTGAAGCTTTCTTT. Its translation is CASSLGGQGPEAFF.

This chain links TRBV28 with TRBJ1-2; tentative D call: TRBD1 (6 bases). The length of the CDR3 is 15 residues. The V end lost 3 bases, the J end lost 2 bases, and 13 bases lay between the germline ends. In germline, CDR1 is MDHEN, CDR2 SYDVKM. The chain's CDR3 is CASSLGTPENYGYTF. CDR3 DNA: TGTGCCAGCAGTTTGGGGACACCGGAGAACTATGGCTACACCTTC.

J is TRBJ1-2 and V is TRBV4-2, with a weak D call TRBD1 (5 bases). Trimming removed 0 bases from V and 7 bases from J, with 15 bases in between. The CDR3 extends over 15 amino acids. Germline CDR1 reads LGHNA; CDR2 reads YNFKEQ. CDR3 in amino acids: CASSQETQDRSGYTF. The CDR3 DNA is TGTGCCAGCAGCCAAGAGACACAGGACCGATCTGGCTACACCTTC.

This chain connects TRBV27 to TRBJ1-1; D is unresolved. The CDR3 has 13 amino acids. V gave up 6 bases and J gave up 1 base, with 9 bases separating them. Germline CDR1 is MNHEY and CDR2 is SMNVEV (reference sequence). The CDR3 sequence: CASRPAGNTEAFF. The CDR3 nucleotides read TGTGCCAGCAGGCCAGCAGGGAACACTGAAGCTTTCTTT.

This chain uses TRBV7-3 with TRBJ2-6; no firm D call. The ends were cut back, 3 bases at V and 0 bases at J, with 6 bases in the middle. Per germline, CDR1 SGHTA and CDR2 FQGTGA. The CDR3 is made up of 15 amino acids. CDR3 bases: TGTGCCAGCAGCTTCTCGAGCTCTGGGGCCAACGTCCTGACTTTC. This encodes CASSFSSSGANVLTF.

This chain links TRBV7-3 with TRBJ1-1; TRBD1 matches 11 bases. CDR1 and CDR2 (germline): SGHTA, FQGTGA. J gave up 4 bases and V 5 bases, and 3 bases lay outside the gene matches. CDR3 length: 14 amino acids. The CDR3 loop reads CASSVGTGGTEAFF. The CDR3 coding sequence is TGTGCCAGCAGCGTTGGGACAGGGGGCACTGAAGCTTTCTTT.

V is TRBV7-7 and J is TRBJ2-5; 12 positions match TRBD2. Germline CDR1 reads SSHAT; CDR2 reads FNYEAQ (reference sequence). This CDR3 comprises 17 residues. V shed 2 bases and J 5 bases; nucleotides not matched to a gene: 9. CDR3: CASSLRTSGAEGETQYF. The CDR3, as DNA: TGTGCCAGCAGCTTAAGGACTAGCGGGGCCGAGGGGGAGACCCAGTACTTC.

The table lists this clone with a few counts. The chain is built from TRBV6-1 and TRBJ1-1; D ambiguous. V lost 2 bases and J 0 bases, leaving 7 bases between the germline ends. Germline lookup yields CDR1 MNHNS and CDR2 SASEGT. This CDR3 spans 14 amino acids. The CDR3 DNA reads TGTGCCAGCAGTGAACGGAGATTGAACACTGAAGCTTTCTTT. Its translation is CASSERRLNTEAFF.

The V gene is TRBV28, the J gene TRBJ2-7; D is possibly TRBD2 (5 bases). V lost 4 bases to trimming and J lost 8 bases, with 12 bases between them. Per the germline V gene, CDR1 is MDHEN and CDR2 is SYDVKM. The CDR3 extends over 12 amino acids. CDR3 sequence: CASSSQRVQQYF. CDR3 in DNA: TGTGCCAGCAGTTCTCAGAGGGTACAGCAGTACTTC.

The chain couples TRBV6-5 to TRBJ2-3; 9 bases are shared with TRBD2. CDR1 and CDR2 from the germline V gene are MNHEY and SVGAGI. V lost 5 bases to trimming and J lost 1 base; unmatched junction nucleotides: 4. The CDR3 loop spans 15 amino acids. CDR3 loop: CASSLLAGRTDTQYF. CDR3 coding DNA: TGTGCCAGCAGTCTTCTAGCGGGACGCACAGATACGCAGTATTTT.

The V gene is TRBV18, the J gene TRBJ1-2; D call uncertain. This CDR3 contains 13 residues. The germline gives CDR1 KGHSH, CDR2 LQKENI. V dropped 2 bases and J dropped 2 bases, with 6 bases sitting between them. CDR3 loop: CASSPTQNYGYTF. Here the CDR3 DNA reads TGTGCCAGCTCACCAACGCAGAACTATGGCTACACCTTC.

The rearrangement joins TRBV4-2 to TRBJ2-2; 8 nucleotides align to TRBD2. Per germline, CDR1 LGHNA and CDR2 YNFKEQ. CDR3 length equals 19 residues. With V trimmed by 0 bases and J by 2 bases, 11 bases remained unmatched. DNA of the CDR3: TGTGCCAGCAGCCAAGATGGGGCGGGGGGCCATTTCAACACCGGGGAGCTGTTTTTT. Its protein product is CASSQDGAGGHFNTGELFF.

The rearrangement joins TRBV2 to TRBJ2-3, with 8 nucleotides matching TRBD2. CDR1 and CDR2 from the germline V gene are SNHLY and FYNNEI. V trimming: 4 bases; J trimming: 1 base; junction bases outside the gene matches: 4. The CDR3 loop spans 15 amino acids. This CDR3 reads CASSAPAGGTDTQYF. As DNA, the CDR3 is TGTGCCAGCAGTGCACCAGCGGGGGGCACAGATACGCAGTATTTT.

This chain links TRBV7-8 with TRBJ2-5, with 8 bases fitting TRBD1. V was clipped by 4 bases and J by 2 bases; unmatched bases: 6. The CDR3 loop spans 15 amino acids. CDR1 is SGHVS and CDR2 is FQNEAQ in the germline V gene. Written as DNA, the CDR3 is TGTGCCAGCAGCTGGCAACAGGGGGTTCAAGAGACCCAGTACTTC. Protein sequence: CASSWQQGVQETQYF. The whole variable domain, filled in from reference TRBV7-8 and TRBJ2-5, reads GAGVSQSPRYKVAKRGQDVALRCDPISGHVSLFWYQQALGQGPEFLTYFQNEAQLDKSGLPSDRFFAERPEGSVSTLKIQRTQQEDSAVYLCASSWQQGVQETQYFGPGTRLLVL.